A selection of T cell receptor beta chains follows, all from one sample in a study of control samples from healthy donors and cancer patients. The assay was immunoSEQ multiplex PCR, and TCRdb's table has in-frame clones only and misses some. The sample lists under 85,000 clones, 80% to 95% occurring once. The sample was PBMCs. The receptors come from a woman aged 40 to 50 with lung cancer. The CDR3 runs from the conserved cysteine through the conserved F or W. D genes are given only for firm matches. A row's size may be missing; if present it is once, few, many or a size class.

j_call	d_call	v_call	clone_size	cdr3_nt	cdr3_aa
TRBJ2-3	TRBD2	TRBV7-7	.	TGTGCTAGCAGCTTAACTAGCGGAATCACAGATACGCAGTATTTT	CASSLTSGITDTQYF
TRBJ2-3	.	TRBV2	once	TGTGCCAGCAGTTTTAGCGCTAGCACAGATACGCAGTATTTT	CASSFSASTDTQYF
TRBJ2-5	TRBD1	TRBV5-1	.	TGCGCCAGCAGCTCGAATGGCCAGGGGGAAGGAGAGACCCAGTACTTC	CASSSNGQGEGETQYF
TRBJ1-5	.	TRBV12-3/TRBV12-4	.	TGTGCCAGCAGTTCTCACTCAAATCAGCCCCAGCATTTT	CASSSHSNQPQHF
TRBJ1-5	.	TRBV2	.	TGTGCCAGCAGTGACGGAGGGAGCAATCAGCCCCAGCATTTT	CASSDGGSNQPQHF
TRBJ2-5	.	TRBV4-1	.	TGCGCCAGCAGCCCCCGGGACCCTGCCCAAGAGACCCAGTACTTC	CASSPRDPAQETQYF
TRBJ2-1	TRBD1	TRBV5-4	once	TGTGCCAGCAGCTTGGCCGGGACAGGGGGCACCGCTGAGCAGTTCTTC	CASSLAGTGGTAEQFF
TRBJ1-3	.	TRBV25-1	.	TGTGCCAGCAGTGATCCCTCTGGAAACACCATATATTTT	CASSDPSGNTIYF
TRBJ2-1	.	TRBV28	.	TGTGCCAGCAGCCTACAGTTAGGCAATGAGCAGTTCTTC	CASSLQLGNEQFF
TRBJ1-1	.	TRBV9	once	TGTGCCAGCAGCGTAGATCGGGGGTACACTGAAGCTTTCTTT	CASSVDRGYTEAFF
TRBJ2-7	.	TRBV6-1	.	TGTGCCAGCAGTGAAGCAGACTACGAGCAGTACTTC	CASSEADYEQYF
TRBJ1-1	.	TRBV5-1	once	TGCGCCAGCAGCTTGGAATCAGCACAGAACACTGAAGCTTTCTTT	CASSLESAQNTEAFF
TRBJ2-7	TRBD2	TRBV7-8	.	TGTGCCAGCAGCTCGCGACTAGCGGCGGCCTACGAGCAGTACTTC	CASSSRLAAAYEQYF
TRBJ2-1	.	TRBV24-1	.	TGTGCCACCAGTGATCCCCAAGGGGACAACCACAATGAGCAGTTCTTC	CATSDPQGDNHNEQFF
TRBJ2-7	TRBD1	TRBV2	.	TGTGCCAGCAGACTAGGCCGGGACAGGGCCTACGAGCAGTACTTC	CASRLGRDRAYEQYF
TRBJ2-5	.	TRBV11-2	.	TGTGCCAGCAGCTTAGTGCAGGGCCAAGAGACCCAGTACTTC	CASSLVQGQETQYF
TRBJ1-1	.	TRBV7-9	.	TGTGCCAGCAGCAATTCAGCGAACACTGAAGCTTTCTTT	CASSNSANTEAFF
TRBJ1-4	.	TRBV25-1	.	TGTGCCAGCACCGACAGTGATGAAAAACTGTTTTTT	CASTDSDEKLFF
TRBJ2-2	.	TRBV18	.	TGTGCCAGCTCACCACCCACAGGGCTGAACACCGGGGAGCTGTTTTTT	CASSPPTGLNTGELFF
TRBJ1-2	.	TRBV19	.	TGTGCCAGTAGTATAGCTAGGGTGAACTATGGCTACACCTTC	CASSIARVNYGYTF
TRBJ2-7	TRBD2	TRBV6-1	few	TGTGCCAGCAGTGAAGCTAGCGGGACTCTCTACGAGCAGTACTTC	CASSEASGTLYEQYF
TRBJ1-3	.	TRBV3-1/TRBV3-2	.	TGTGCCAGCAGCCAAGAGGGCGGTTCTGGAAACACCATATATTTT	CASSQEGGSGNTIYF
TRBJ1-6	.	TRBV14	.	TGTGCCAGCAGCCAAACAGGGAATTCACCCCTCCACTTT	CASSQTGNSPLHF
TRBJ1-4	.	TRBV5-4	.	TGTGCCAGCAGCTTGAGGGTCTCAACTAATGAAAAACTGTTTTTT	CASSLRVSTNEKLFF
TRBJ1-2	.	TRBV6-6	once	TGTGCCAGCAGTCCCGCGTGGGAATCCAGGGGCGGCTACACCTTC	CASSPAWESRGGYTF
TRBJ2-7	.	TRBV2	.	TGTGCCAGCAGTGAGACCCTCCCAGAGGACGAGCAGTACTTC	CASSETLPEDEQYF
TRBJ2-5	.	TRBV5-1	.	TGCGCCAGCAGCTTGGTTGGGGCCCAAGAGACCCAGTACTTC	CASSLVGAQETQYF
TRBJ2-3	TRBD1	TRBV14	.	TGTGCCAGCAGCACCCGGACAGGGAAAGATACGCAGTATTTT	CASSTRTGKDTQYF
TRBJ1-1	TRBD1	TRBV15	.	TGTGCCACCAGCAGATATACCGGGACAGGGCCGAACACTGAAGCTTTCTTT	CATSRYTGTGPNTEAFF
TRBJ1-1	.	TRBV2	.	TGTGCCAGCAGTGAAAGGGGGAGGGAGACTGAAGCTTTCTTT	CASSERGRETEAFF
TRBJ2-6	.	TRBV19	once	TGTGCCAGTACCCCCTGGTTAGGCTCTGGGGCCAACGTCCTGACTTTC	CASTPWLGSGANVLTF
TRBJ1-4	.	TRBV15	.	TGTGCCACCAGGGTGGGGCCTGCAACTAATGAAAAACTGTTTTTT	CATRVGPATNEKLFF
TRBJ2-1	TRBD2	TRBV5-1	few	TGCGCCAGCAGCTCTCAGACTAGCGGCCATTACAATGAGCAGTTCTTC	CASSSQTSGHYNEQFF
TRBJ1-4	.	TRBV4-2	.	TGTGCCAGCAGCCGCCAGCCGTCAACTAATGAAAAACTGTTTTTT	CASSRQPSTNEKLFF
TRBJ1-5	.	TRBV19	.	TGTGCCAGTAGTGGGGGATTCTTCGACAAGGAAAATCAGCCCCAGCATTTT	CASSGGFFDKENQPQHF
TRBJ2-7	TRBD1	TRBV6-5	once	TGTGCCAGCAGTATCCGGACAGGGGGCTTCTACGAGCAGTACTTC	CASSIRTGGFYEQYF
TRBJ2-1	.	TRBV5-6	.	TGTGCCAGCAGCTTGCTCGATGAGCAGTTCTTC	CASSLLDEQFF
TRBJ2-3	.	TRBV7-6	.	TGTGCCAGCAGCTTGCAGGGCCCTACAGATACGCAGTATTTT	CASSLQGPTDTQYF
TRBJ2-7	.	TRBV7-6	.	TGTGCCAGCAGCTTAGATTCCAGGAGCTCCTACGAGCAGTACTTC	CASSLDSRSSYEQYF
TRBJ1-5	.	TRBV5-5	.	TGTGCCAGCAGCTTGGGCGGGGGGCACAATCAGCCCCAGCATTTT	CASSLGGGHNQPQHF
TRBJ1-1	TRBD1	TRBV19	.	TGTGCCAGTAGTACTAGGGACAGGGGTGTGGACACTGAAGCTTTCTTT	CASSTRDRGVDTEAFF
TRBJ1-6	TRBD1	TRBV2	.	TGTGCCAGCAAGGGACAGGGGGCGCGAGGAAATAATTCACCCCTCCACTTT	CASKGQGARGNNSPLHF
TRBJ1-1	.	TRBV6-5	.	TGTGCCAGCAGTTACTCGACTGCTCTGCGCACTGAAGCTTTCTTT	CASSYSTALRTEAFF
TRBJ1-1	.	TRBV7-9	.	TGTGCCAGCAGCGACACCCGCAGGGGTCTGAACACTGAAGCTTTCTTT	CASSDTRRGLNTEAFF
TRBJ1-2	.	TRBV28	.	TGTGCCAGCAGTTTAAAAGGAACTGGTACCTTC	CASSLKGTGTF
TRBJ1-2	.	TRBV5-4	few	TGTGCCAGCAGCTCCCTCGGCTATGGCTACACCTTC	CASSSLGYGYTF
TRBJ2-4	.	TRBV27	.	TGTGCCAGCGGCAACCTCTCCAAAAACATTCAGTACTTC	CASGNLSKNIQYF
TRBJ1-1	.	TRBV7-9	.	TGTGCCAGCAGCACCCTGAACACTGAAGCTTTCTTT	CASSTLNTEAFF
TRBJ2-7	.	TRBV27	.	TGTGCCAGCAATCGCCAGGCGGTCTCAGGGCAGTACTTC	CASNRQAVSGQYF